The clone carrying this TCR beta chain was seen many times. This sample is part of a study of low-dose radiotherapy and immunotherapy resistance in tumors. The wider study: 1 Gy per fraction was delivered to Cohort 2 every two weeks, for 13 Gy total over 26 weeks. Oral aspirin at 300 mg was taken daily by patients for four cycles, beginning on cycle 1 day 1.

Germline V gene sequence: CDR1 SGHDN, CDR2 FVKESK. The CDR3 covers 13 residues. Losses at the gene ends were 0 bases for V and 15 bases for J; bases not matched to a gene: 7. The time point is: before trial treatment. It was nivolumab, ipilimumab, aspirin, low-dose cyclophosphamide and low-dose radiotherapy that donors received. Covering alpha and beta chains, TRAV- and TRBV-specific primers were used for the first-strand cDNA. With a constant-region primer and a V-primer adapter, TCRs were subjected to 15 to 25 PCR cycles of amplification. TCRdb ran MiXCR on the reads and lists one entry per CDR3 protein. The table has 64,000 or so distinct CDR3 sequences, roughly 30% seen once.

The clonotype was recovered from a female donor with ovarian cancer. This chain uses TRBV14 with TRBJ2-2; TRBD1 matches at 7 bases. The sequencing used PBMCs, collected before treatment. The CDR3 DNA follows: TGTGCCAGCAGCCAAGATTTAAGGGGGCAGATGTTTTTT. Translation: CASSQDLRGQMFF.